This T cell receptor (beta chain) is drawn from a study of blood T cell repertoires in COVID-19. About the research overall: Acute-phase and convalescent COVID-19 samples originated in the United States, Italy and Spain.

Everyone who took part was roughly 18 to 100 years old, and they came from about 23 US areas. Assignments of participants to cohorts depended upon their own reported clinical history. Trimming removed 7 bases at V and 2 bases at J, with 12 bases between. The CDR3 length is 14 residues. Germline V gives CDR1 SNHLY, CDR2 FYNNEI. The table came from immunoSEQ multiplex PCR; TCRdb's copy has only in-frame clones and leaves some out. Seen here are 310,000 or so clones, approximately 88% observed once, and the top ten hold roughly 6.3%. This chain joins TRBV2 and TRBJ2-1; TRBD1 might be the D (6 bases). Sequencing was carried out using PBMCs or T cells enriched from blood (not recorded which). The TCR was taken from a woman aged 40-49 years who had recovered from COVID-19. CDR3 in DNA: TGTGCCAGCACTCGGGACACGACCTACAATGAGCAGTTCTTC. It translates to CASTRDTTYNEQFF.